This T cell receptor beta chain is drawn from a study of T cells after yellow fever vaccination. Across the whole study: SMART-Seq v4 Ultra Low Input served to prepare low-cell-number fractions. Overall study findings and caveats: The study re-detected most primary-vaccination clones after the booster (approximately 97% CD4, around 89% CD8). In FACS-sorted repertoires, abundant clonotypes from the bulk population could appear as contaminants.

5'RACE template switching generated TCR cDNA, adding a universal primer site and UMIs. MiXCR, run by TCRdb on the 5' RACE reads, gives a single entry per CDR3 protein. The table includes about 360,000 distinct CDR3 sequences, roughly 6.1% detected once. This clonotype was detected ten times or more. Its specificity is unknown. V lost 3 bases and J 4 bases, leaving 12 bases between the germline ends. The CDR3 has 15 residues. In germline, CDR1 is WNHNN, CDR2 SYGVQD (reference sequence). This sample comprised PBMCs, obtained 5 days after the yellow fever booster vaccination. This chain uses TRBV10-1 with TRBJ2-2, with D maybe TRBD2 (7 bases). This clonotype was obtained from a man aged 25 to 40 who received the YFV17D yellow fever vaccine. CDR3 in DNA: TGCGCCAGCAGTGAAGGTCGGGGGGCCACCGGGGAGCTGTTTTTT. Its translation is CASSEGRGATGELFF.